Listed below are T cell receptor beta chains from one sample, sequenced in a study of Graves' ophthalmopathy and Graves' hyperthyroidism. A single record per CDR3 protein comes from TCRdb applying MiXCR to the multiplex PCR reads. The sample lists some 1.1 million distinct CDR3 sequences, less than 45% occurring once. Sequenced sample: peripheral blood or thyroid tissue (not recorded which). These receptors came from an adult man with Graves' hyperthyroidism. Each CDR3 is given with its conserved first and last residue. The order of the fields is V gene, J gene, D gene, clone size, CDR3 DNA, CDR3 protein. The D gene is left open where the match is weak. The size of a clone is reported for some rows only, either as once, few or many, or as a class for expanded clones.

TRBV14	TRBJ2-5	TRBD1	few	TGTGCCAGCAGCCAACTCCCCGGTCGCCCCGGGACAGGGGGTGTTCGGACCCAGTACTTC	CASSQLPGRPGTGGVRTQYF
TRBV20-1	TRBJ1-3	-	-	TGCAGTGCTAGAGATGAGACAGCTACTGGAAACACCATATATTTT	CSARDETATGNTIYF
TRBV7-2	TRBJ1-2	-	-	TGTGCCGGCAGCCCGGGAAGTGCGGGCTACACCTTC	CAGSPGSAGYTF
TRBV6-5	TRBJ2-7	-	-	TGTGCCAGCAGTTACTCGTCAGCATCCCTCCCTAGGGACGAGCAGTACTTC	CASSYSSASLPRDEQYF
TRBV5-1	TRBJ1-1	-	many	TGCGCCAGCAGCCTGTTGTGGAATATGAACACTGAAGCTTTCTTT	CASSLLWNMNTEAFF
TRBV20-1	TRBJ2-6	-	-	TGCAGTGCTCCCGGGACTCGGGCCAACGTCCTGACTTTC	CSAPGTRANVLTF
TRBV3-1	TRBJ1-1	-	few	TGTGCCAGCAGCCCACAGGGATTTAGCCGGAAGAACACTGAAGCTTTCTTT	CASSPQGFSRKNTEAFF
TRBV5-6	TRBJ2-7	TRBD1	-	TGTGCCAGCAGCTACGGGACAGCCAATTACGAGCAGTACTTC	CASSYGTANYEQYF
TRBV9	TRBJ1-1	-	-	TGTGCCAGCAGCCCCGTAGCCGCAGGGAGGGGGGGAGGTGAAGCTTTCTTT	CASSPVAAGRGGGEAFF
TRBV7-9	TRBJ2-5	-	-	TGTGCCAGCAGCTTACCCATCGCAGGAGAGACCCAGTACTTC	CASSLPIAGETQYF
TRBV7-9	TRBJ2-5	-	-	TGTGCCAGCAGTGGGGTTGGTGAGGCGACTTTTTCCCCGACCCAGTACTTC	CASSGVGEATFSPTQYF
TRBV6-6	TRBJ2-7	-	-	TGTGCCACCTATAAACGCGTCCCGCCGCAGGGCGAGCAGTACTTC	CATYKRVPPQGEQYF
TRBV6-6	TRBJ2-6	-	many	TGTGCCAGCAGTTACGGTGGGCGTCGTGGGTCTGGGGCCAACGTCCTGACTTTC	CASSYGGRRGSGANVLTF
TRBV10-2	TRBJ1-6	-	many	TGCGCCAGCAGTGAGTCGATAGGACAGCCTACACCACCCCTCCACTTT	CASSESIGQPTPPLHF
TRBV6-5	TRBJ1-5	TRBD1	many	TGTGCCAGCAGTCCCCCAGGGGGTCAGCCCCAGCATTTT	CASSPPGGQPQHF
TRBV19	TRBJ1-1	-	many	TGTGCCAGTAGTACCATAAGACCGAGGGACACTGAAGCTTTCTTT	CASSTIRPRDTEAFF
TRBV15	TRBJ2-7	TRBD1	many	TGTGCCACCAGCAGAGGGGACAGGGTGTCCCACGAGCAGTACTTC	CATSRGDRVSHEQYF
TRBV15	TRBJ2-5	-	few	TGTGCCACCAGCAGAGAGGGCGCGGGCCAAGAGACCCAGTACTTC	CATSREGAGQETQYF
TRBV11-3	TRBJ2-2	-	-	TGTGCCAGCAGCCTCGATCGGGGAGCAGCGGCGAACACCGGGGAGCTGTTTTTT	CASSLDRGAAANTGELFF
TRBV12-3/TRBV12-4	TRBJ1-6	TRBD1	-	TGTGCCAGCCGGGACAGTTCACCCCTCCACTTT	CASRDSSPLHF
TRBV20-1	TRBJ2-7	TRBD2	few	TGCAGTGCTAGAGATGGACTAGACTCCTACGAGCAGTACTTC	CSARDGLDSYEQYF
TRBV19	TRBJ1-1	-	many	TGTGCCAGTAGTATCATGCACAGCACGAACACTGAAGCTTTCTTT	CASSIMHSTNTEAFF
TRBV20-1	TRBJ1-5	-	few	TGCAGTGCTAGAGATTGGGGGACCGGGAGGAATCAGCCCCAGCATTTT	CSARDWGTGRNQPQHF
TRBV7-7	TRBJ2-5	-	-	TGTGCCGGCAGGCAGGGGATACAAGAGACCCAGTACTTC	CAGRQGIQETQYF
TRBV6-2/TRBV6-3	TRBJ2-7	TRBD2	-	TGTGCCAGCAGCATTAGCGGGTTTTTCTCCTACGAGCAGTACTTC	CASSISGFFSYEQYF
TRBV10-3	TRBJ1-2	-	-	TGTGCCAGCGTATACCACAGGGATTCCAAGAGTTATGGCTACACCTTC	CASVYHRDSKSYGYTF
TRBV2	TRBJ2-5	-	few	TGTGCCAGCAGTTTGAATTACTTGGAGACCCAGTACTTC	CASSLNYLETQYF
TRBV7-8	TRBJ2-7	-	few	TGTGCCAGCAGTAAATACCGCGCTGGCGAGCAGTACTTC	CASSKYRAGEQYF
TRBV20-1	TRBJ2-5	-	few	TGCAGTGCCCACCCGGGGAGGGGGACCCGCTTCCAAGAGACCCAGTACTTC	CSAHPGRGTRFQETQYF
TRBV10-3	TRBJ1-6	-	-	TGTGCCATCAGTGAGTGGGGAGAGGGATCACCCCTCCACTTT	CAISEWGEGSPLHF
TRBV5-1	TRBJ2-7	TRBD1	-	TGCGCCAGCAGCAAGACAGGGGCGGCATACGAGCAGTACTTC	CASSKTGAAYEQYF
TRBV7-9	TRBJ1-1	-	-	TGCGCCAGCAACCCTAGGGAACCCTTCGGAGCTTTCTTT	CASNPREPFGAFF
TRBV18	TRBJ2-5	-	-	TGTGCCAGTCGGATGGGCCAAGAGACCCAGTACTTC	CASRMGQETQYF
TRBV7-9	TRBJ1-3	-	-	TGTGCCAGCAGCACCGGGCGGGACACCATATATTTT	CASSTGRDTIYF
TRBV2	TRBJ2-7	-	few	TGTGCCAGCAGTGAAATGGCAGTCCGTGGCTACGAGCAGTACTTC	CASSEMAVRGYEQYF
TRBV7-2	TRBJ2-7	TRBD1	few	TGTGCCAGCAGCCAAGAGGGGACAGGAGCGTTCTACGAGCAGTACTTC	CASSQEGTGAFYEQYF
TRBV11-2	TRBJ1-5	-	-	TGTGCCAGCAGTACAGGGCTGAATGGGCAGCCCCAGCATTTT	CASSTGLNGQPQHF
TRBV7-9	TRBJ2-7	-	few	TGTGCCAGCAGCCAAGAAGGCGGGACTTCCTACGAGCAGTACTTC	CASSQEGGTSYEQYF
TRBV5-5	TRBJ2-7	-	few	TGTGCCAGCAGCTTGGGGGTCGTTGGATACTACGAGCAGTACTTC	CASSLGVVGYYEQYF
TRBV28	TRBJ2-2	TRBD2	many	TGTGCCAGCAGTCCGACTAGCGCACGAGGGGAGCTGTTTTTT	CASSPTSARGELFF
TRBV6-6	TRBJ2-5	-	few	TGTGCCCGCAGAACTCACATAAGTCAAGAGACCCAGTACTTC	CARRTHISQETQYF
TRBV25-1	TRBJ1-1	-	-	TGTGCCAGCTTAGGAGGGCAGGGACGGACTGAAGCTTTCTTT	CASLGGQGRTEAFF
TRBV29-1	TRBJ2-5	-	-	TGCAGCGGCGGGCTGGGGGGAGAGACCCAGTACTTC	CSGGLGGETQYF
TRBV15	TRBJ2-2	-	many	TGTGCCACCAGCAGAGGGAGGACGAACACCGGGGAGCTGTTTTTT	CATSRGRTNTGELFF
TRBV7-9	TRBJ2-7	-	few	TGTGCCAGCAGAGCAAGTCGGGCAGACGGGAGTTACGAGCAGTACTTC	CASRASRADGSYEQYF
TRBV10-3	TRBJ2-7	-	-	TGTGCCATCAGTGAGGACGGACATTCCTACGAGCAGTACTTC	CAISEDGHSYEQYF
TRBV20-1	TRBJ1-4	-	-	TGCAGTGCGCCGGACTACAGAAATGAAAAACTGTTTTTT	CSAPDYRNEKLFF
TRBV19	TRBJ1-1	-	many	TGTGCCAGTAACAGGAACACTGAAGCTTTCTTT	CASNRNTEAFF
TRBV14	TRBJ2-7	TRBD2	-	TGTGCCAGCAGCCCCATCGAGCGGGAGGGGCCCTACGAGCAGTACTTC	CASSPIEREGPYEQYF
TRBV6-1	TRBJ1-1	-	once	TGTGCCAGCAGTGACTTGGGACTTGGAGGGGCTGAAGCTTTCTTT	CASSDLGLGGAEAFF
TRBV29-1	TRBJ2-5	TRBD1	-	TGCAGCGTCCTCGAGGGGGGCAGGGGGCGCTCAGAGACCCAGTACTTC	CSVLEGGRGRSETQYF
TRBV7-9	TRBJ2-5	TRBD2	-	TGTGCCGTCCCTTATGGCGGGAGACAGGAGACCCAGTACTTC	CAVPYGGRQETQYF
TRBV4-1	TRBJ2-5	TRBD2	-	TGCGCCAGCAGCCAAGTTTGGATGGGGGGGAGAGAGGGAGAGACCCAGTACTTC	CASSQVWMGGREGETQYF
TRBV7-8	TRBJ2-7	TRBD1	-	TGTGCCAGCAGCGCACGGGACAGGGGTACCTACGAGCAGTACTTC	CASSARDRGTYEQYF
TRBV5-1	TRBJ1-6	-	few	TGCGCCAGCAGCTTGGAATCCCAGGGGAGCTCCTATAATTCACCCCTCCACTTT	CASSLESQGSSYNSPLHF